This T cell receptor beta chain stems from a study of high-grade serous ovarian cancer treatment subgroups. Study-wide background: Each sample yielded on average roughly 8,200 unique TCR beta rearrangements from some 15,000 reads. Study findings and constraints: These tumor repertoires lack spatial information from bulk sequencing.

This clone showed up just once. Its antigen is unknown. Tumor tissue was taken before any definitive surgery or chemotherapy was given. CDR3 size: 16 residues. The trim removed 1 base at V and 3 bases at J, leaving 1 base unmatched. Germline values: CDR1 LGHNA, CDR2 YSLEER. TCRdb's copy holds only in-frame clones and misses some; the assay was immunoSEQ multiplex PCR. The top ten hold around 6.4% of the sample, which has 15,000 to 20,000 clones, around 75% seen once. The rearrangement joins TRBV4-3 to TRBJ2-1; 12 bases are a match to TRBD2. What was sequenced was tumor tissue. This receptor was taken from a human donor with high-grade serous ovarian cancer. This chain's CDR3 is CASSQGLAGDYNEQFF. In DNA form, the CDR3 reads TGCGCCAGCAGCCAAGGACTAGCGGGGGACTACAATGAGCAGTTCTTC.